This TCR beta chain was sequenced during a study of T cell responses to AZD1222 COVID-19 vaccine. The CDR3 totals 13 residues. Per the germline V gene, CDR1 is MDHEN and CDR2 is SYDVKM. Using immunoSEQ multiplex PCR, the repertoire was profiled, and TCRdb retains in-frame clones only, with some absent. This table holds 140,000 or so clones, roughly 92% found once. The chain combines TRBV28 with TRBJ2-2; 9 bases are a match to TRBD1. This receptor was identified in an adult in good health. The source was peripheral blood, collected on day 0 of AZD1222 vaccination. Here the CDR3 DNA reads TGTGGGACGGGACAGGGGAACACCGGGGAGCTGTTTTTT. Protein sequence: CGTGQGNTGELFF. Full variable domain (outside the CDR3, taken from reference TRBV28 and TRBJ2-2): DVKVTQSSRYLVKRTGEKVFLECVQDMDHENMFWYRQDPGLGLRLIYFSYDVKMKEKGDIPEGYSVSREKKERFSLILESASTNQTSMYLCGTGQGNTGELFFGEGSRLTVL.